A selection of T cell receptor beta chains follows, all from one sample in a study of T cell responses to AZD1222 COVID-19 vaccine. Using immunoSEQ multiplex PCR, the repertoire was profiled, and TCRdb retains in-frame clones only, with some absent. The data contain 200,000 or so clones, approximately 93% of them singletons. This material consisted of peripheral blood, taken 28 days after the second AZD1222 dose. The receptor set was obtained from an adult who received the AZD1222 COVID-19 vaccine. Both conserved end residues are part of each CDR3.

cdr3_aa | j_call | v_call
CASMGREGQPQHF | TRBJ1-5 | TRBV6-6
CATTGTPDTEAFF | TRBJ1-1 | TRBV3-1/TRBV3-2
CASTQGFNYGYTF | TRBJ1-2 | TRBV19
CAMHTGAGDTGELFF | TRBJ2-2 | TRBV10-3
CASSEGGAYAGQPQHF | TRBJ1-5 | TRBV2
CASSLGTESNQPQHF | TRBJ1-5 | TRBV2
CASSLSQGPNYGYTF | TRBJ1-2 | TRBV7-9
CASRWTAERPLHF | TRBJ1-6 | TRBV12-3/TRBV12-4
CASSLGGSNQPQHF | TRBJ1-5 | TRBV2
CASSLGQGGTGELFF | TRBJ2-2 | TRBV5-1
CASSWNTEAFF | TRBJ1-1 | TRBV19
CASSQDTTQGRGYTF | TRBJ1-2 | TRBV3-1/TRBV3-2
CASSLGRMNTEAFF | TRBJ1-1 | TRBV7-8
CASSQPLYEQYF | TRBJ2-7 | TRBV6-5
CASSSGQGARTEAFF | TRBJ1-1 | TRBV7-9
CASSPGQGWHGYTF | TRBJ1-2 | TRBV19
CASSPLGKGPLQGSYEQYF | TRBJ2-7 | TRBV27
CASSQEGGSRNQPQHF | TRBJ1-5 | TRBV3-1/TRBV3-2
CASSRDGLSNQPQHF | TRBJ1-5 | TRBV27
CASSRGVPEETQYF | TRBJ2-5 | TRBV6-4
CASSQGLLNVREHF | TRBJ1-5 | TRBV2